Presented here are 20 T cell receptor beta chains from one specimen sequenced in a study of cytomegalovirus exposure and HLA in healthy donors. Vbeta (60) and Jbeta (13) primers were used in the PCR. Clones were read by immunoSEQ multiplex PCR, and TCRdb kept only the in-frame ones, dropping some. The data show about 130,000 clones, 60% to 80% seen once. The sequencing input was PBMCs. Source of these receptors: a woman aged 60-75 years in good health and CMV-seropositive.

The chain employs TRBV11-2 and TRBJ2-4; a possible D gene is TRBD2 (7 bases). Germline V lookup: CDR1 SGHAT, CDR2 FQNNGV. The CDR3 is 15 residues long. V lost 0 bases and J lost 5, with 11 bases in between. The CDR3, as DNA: TGTGCCAGCAGCTTAGAGGGGGGGGCCCAAAACATTCAGTACTTC. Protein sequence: CASSLEGGAQNIQYF.

CDR3 protein: CASSLSRNTEAFF. As DNA, the CDR3 is TGTGCCAGCAGCTTGTCGAGGAACACTGAAGCTTTCTTT. The chain employs TRBV5-4 and TRBJ1-1; D ambiguous. Germline CDR1 SGHNT, CDR2 YYREEE (reference sequence). This CDR3 region has 13 residues. Between the trimmed V and J ends, which lost 1 base and 1 base, there was a span of 5 bases.

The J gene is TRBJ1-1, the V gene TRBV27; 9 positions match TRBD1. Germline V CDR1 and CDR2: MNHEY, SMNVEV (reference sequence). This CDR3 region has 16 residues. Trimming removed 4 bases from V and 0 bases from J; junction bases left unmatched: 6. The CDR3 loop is CASSSNRGPLNTEAFF. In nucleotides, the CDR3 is TGTGCCAGCAGTTCAAACAGGGGGCCCCTGAACACTGAAGCTTTCTTT.

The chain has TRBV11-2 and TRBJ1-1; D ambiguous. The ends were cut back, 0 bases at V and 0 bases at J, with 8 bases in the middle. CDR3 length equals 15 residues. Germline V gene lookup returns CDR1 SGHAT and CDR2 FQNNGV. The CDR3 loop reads CASSLEPRLNTEAFF. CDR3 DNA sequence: TGTGCCAGCAGCTTAGAACCCAGATTGAACACTGAAGCTTTCTTT.

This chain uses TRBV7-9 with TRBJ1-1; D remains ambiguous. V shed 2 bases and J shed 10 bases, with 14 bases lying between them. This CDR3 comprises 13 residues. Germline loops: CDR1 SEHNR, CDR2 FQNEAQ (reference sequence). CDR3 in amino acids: CASSLQNLVGAFF. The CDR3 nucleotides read TGTGCCAGCAGCTTACAGAACCTAGTAGGAGCTTTCTTT.

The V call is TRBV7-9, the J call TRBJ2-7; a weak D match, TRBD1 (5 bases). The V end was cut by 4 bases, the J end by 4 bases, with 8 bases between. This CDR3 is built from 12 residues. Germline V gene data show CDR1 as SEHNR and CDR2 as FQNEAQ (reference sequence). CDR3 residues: CASSSTVYEQYF. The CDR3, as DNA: TGTGCCAGCAGCTCGACAGTTTACGAGCAGTACTTC. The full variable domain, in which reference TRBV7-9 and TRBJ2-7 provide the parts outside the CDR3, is DTGVSQNPRHKITKRGQNVTFRCDPISEHNRLYWYRQTLGQGPEFLTYFQNEAQLEKSRLLSDRFSAERPKGSFSTLEIQRTEQGDSAMYLCASSSTVYEQYFGPGTRLTVT.

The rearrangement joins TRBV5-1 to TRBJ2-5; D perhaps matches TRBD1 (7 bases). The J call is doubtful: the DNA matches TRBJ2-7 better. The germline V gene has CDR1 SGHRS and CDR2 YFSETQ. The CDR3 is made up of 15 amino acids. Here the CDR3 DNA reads TGCGCCAGCAGCTTGGCGGAGGGGGCAGCCTACGAGCAGTACTTC. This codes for CASSLAEGAAYEQYF.

In nucleotides, the CDR3 is TGTGCCAGCAGCGTGACAGGGGATGGGGAGCAGTACTTC. It is translated as CASSVTGDGEQYF. The rearrangement uses TRBV6-1 and TRBJ2-7; 8 bases are shared with TRBD1. This CDR3 comprises 13 residues. V gave up 6 bases and J gave up 7 bases; unmatched junction bases: 8. CDR1 is MNHNS, CDR2 SASEGT, per germline.

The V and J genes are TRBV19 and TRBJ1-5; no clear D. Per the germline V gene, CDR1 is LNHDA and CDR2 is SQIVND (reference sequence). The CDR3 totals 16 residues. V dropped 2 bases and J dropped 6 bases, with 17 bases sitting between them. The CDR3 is CASSIRELLWGQPQHF. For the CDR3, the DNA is TGTGCCAGTAGTATACGGGAGCTCCTCTGGGGTCAGCCCCAGCATTTT.

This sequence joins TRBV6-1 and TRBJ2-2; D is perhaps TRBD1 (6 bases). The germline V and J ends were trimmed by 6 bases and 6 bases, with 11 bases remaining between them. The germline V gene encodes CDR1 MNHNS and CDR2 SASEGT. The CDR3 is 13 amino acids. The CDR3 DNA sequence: TGTGCCAGCAGAGAACAGGGATCCGGGGAGCTGTTTTTT. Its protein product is CASREQGSGELFF.

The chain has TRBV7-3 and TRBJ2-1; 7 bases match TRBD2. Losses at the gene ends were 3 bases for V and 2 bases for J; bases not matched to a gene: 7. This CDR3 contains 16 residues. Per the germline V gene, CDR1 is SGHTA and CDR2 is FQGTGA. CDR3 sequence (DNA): TGTGCCAGCAGCTTCCTCTGGCGGGGGACCTACAATGAGCAGTTCTTC. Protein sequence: CASSFLWRGTYNEQFF.

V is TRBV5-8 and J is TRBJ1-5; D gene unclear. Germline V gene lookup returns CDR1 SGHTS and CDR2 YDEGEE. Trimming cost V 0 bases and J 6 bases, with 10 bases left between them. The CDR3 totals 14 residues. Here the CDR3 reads CASSLGSSSQPQHF. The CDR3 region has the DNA TGTGCCAGCAGCTTGGGGTCCTCGAGTCAGCCCCAGCATTTT.

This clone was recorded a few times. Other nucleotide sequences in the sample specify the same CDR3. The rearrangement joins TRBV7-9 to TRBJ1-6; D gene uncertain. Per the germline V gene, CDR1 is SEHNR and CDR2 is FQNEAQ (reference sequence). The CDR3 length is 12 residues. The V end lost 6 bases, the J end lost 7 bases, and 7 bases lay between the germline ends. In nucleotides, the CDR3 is TGTGCCAGCAGTTACTTAAATTCACCCCTCCACTTT. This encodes CASSYLNSPLHF.

In nucleotides, the CDR3 is TGCAGCGTCGGGGGGGGAATGGACTCAACAGAGACCCAGTACTTC. Protein sequence: CSVGGGMDSTETQYF. V and J are TRBV29-1 and TRBJ2-5, with 8 nucleotides matching TRBD2. The J segment lost 4 bases and the V segment lost 6 bases, leaving 13 bases of the junction unmatched. Germline lookup yields CDR1 SQVTM and CDR2 ANQGSEA. This CDR3 comprises 15 residues.

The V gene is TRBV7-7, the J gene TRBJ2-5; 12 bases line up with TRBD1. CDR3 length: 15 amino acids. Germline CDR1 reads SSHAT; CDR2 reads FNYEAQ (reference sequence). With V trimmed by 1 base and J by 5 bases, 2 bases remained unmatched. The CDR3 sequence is CASSLGGTGGETQYF. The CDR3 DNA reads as TGTGCCAGCAGCTTAGGGGGGACAGGGGGCGAGACCCAGTACTTC. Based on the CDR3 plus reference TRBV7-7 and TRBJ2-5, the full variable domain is GAGVSQSPRYKVTKRGQDVTLRCDPISSHATLYWYQQALGQGPEFLTYFNYEAQPDKSGLPSDRFSAERPEGSISTLTIQRTEQRDSAMYRCASSLGGTGGETQYFGPGTRLLVL.

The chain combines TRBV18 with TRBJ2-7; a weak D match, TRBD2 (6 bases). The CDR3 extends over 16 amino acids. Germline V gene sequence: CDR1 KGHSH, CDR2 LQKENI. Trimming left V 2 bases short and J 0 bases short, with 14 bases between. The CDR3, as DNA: TGTGCCAGCTCACCAGGGTTGCGGGGAAGCTCCTACGAGCAGTACTTC. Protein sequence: CASSPGLRGSSYEQYF.

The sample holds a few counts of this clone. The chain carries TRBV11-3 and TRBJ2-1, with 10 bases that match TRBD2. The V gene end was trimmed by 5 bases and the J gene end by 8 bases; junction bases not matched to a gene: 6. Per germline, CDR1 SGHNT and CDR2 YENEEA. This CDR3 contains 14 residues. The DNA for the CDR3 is TGTGCCAGCAGCATGGCTAGCGGGGGCGATGAGCAGTTCTTC. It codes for CASSMASGGDEQFF.

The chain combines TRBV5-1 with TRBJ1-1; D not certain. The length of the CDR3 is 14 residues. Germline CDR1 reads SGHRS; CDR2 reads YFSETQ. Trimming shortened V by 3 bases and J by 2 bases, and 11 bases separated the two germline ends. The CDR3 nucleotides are TGCGCCAGCAGCTCTCCCCCCCCTAACACTGAAGCTTTCTTT. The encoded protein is CASSSPPPNTEAFF.

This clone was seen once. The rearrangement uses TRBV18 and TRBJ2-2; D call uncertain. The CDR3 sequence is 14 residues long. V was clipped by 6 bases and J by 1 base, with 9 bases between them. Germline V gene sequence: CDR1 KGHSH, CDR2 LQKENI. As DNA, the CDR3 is TGTGCCAGCTCCCTACGATGGAACACCGGGGAGCTGTTTTTT. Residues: CASSLRWNTGELFF.

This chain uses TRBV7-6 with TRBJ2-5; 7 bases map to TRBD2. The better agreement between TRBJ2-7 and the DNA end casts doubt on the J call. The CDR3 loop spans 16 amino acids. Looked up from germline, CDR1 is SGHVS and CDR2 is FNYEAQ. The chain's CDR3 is CASSSGRGDLAYEQYF. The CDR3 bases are TGTGCCAGCAGCTCGGGACGGGGGGACCTAGCCTACGAGCAGTACTTC.